The clone carrying this T cell receptor (beta chain) appeared a few times. This CDR3 has 14 amino acids. The V segment lost 4 bases and the J segment 3 bases; nucleotides outside the gene matches: 3. Looked up from germline, CDR1 is MNHEY and CDR2 is SMNVEV (reference sequence). TCRdb re-analysed the 5' RACE reads in MiXCR, keeping a single row per CDR3 protein. Of tens of thousands of distinct CDR3 sequences listed, roughly 5.7% are singletons. The sample comes from a study of early T cells in non-severe SARS-CoV-2 infection. Input material: whole blood. The clonotype originates from an adult who was a healthcare worker with PCR-confirmed SARS-CoV-2 infection or an uninfected control (not recorded which). The V and J genes are TRBV27 and TRBJ1-1; the match to TRBD1 covers 9 bases. As DNA, the CDR3 is TGTGCCAGCAGTTCCACAGGGGGCTACACTGAAGCTTTCTTT. It is translated as CASSSTGGYTEAFF.